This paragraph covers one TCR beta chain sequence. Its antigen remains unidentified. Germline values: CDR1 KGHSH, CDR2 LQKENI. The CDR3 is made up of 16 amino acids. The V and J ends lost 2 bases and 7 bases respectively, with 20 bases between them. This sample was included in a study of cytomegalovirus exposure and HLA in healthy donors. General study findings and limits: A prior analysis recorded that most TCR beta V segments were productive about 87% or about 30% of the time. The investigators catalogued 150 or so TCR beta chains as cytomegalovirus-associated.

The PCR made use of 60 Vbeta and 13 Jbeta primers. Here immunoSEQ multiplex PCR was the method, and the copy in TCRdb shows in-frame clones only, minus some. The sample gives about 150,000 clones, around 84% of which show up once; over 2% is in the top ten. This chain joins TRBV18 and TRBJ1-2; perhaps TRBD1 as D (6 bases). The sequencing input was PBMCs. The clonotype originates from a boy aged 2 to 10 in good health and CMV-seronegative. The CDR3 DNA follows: TGTGCCAGCTCACCAATGTATTCACAGGGCGTGAGTGGCTACACCTTC. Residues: CASSPMYSQGVSGYTF.